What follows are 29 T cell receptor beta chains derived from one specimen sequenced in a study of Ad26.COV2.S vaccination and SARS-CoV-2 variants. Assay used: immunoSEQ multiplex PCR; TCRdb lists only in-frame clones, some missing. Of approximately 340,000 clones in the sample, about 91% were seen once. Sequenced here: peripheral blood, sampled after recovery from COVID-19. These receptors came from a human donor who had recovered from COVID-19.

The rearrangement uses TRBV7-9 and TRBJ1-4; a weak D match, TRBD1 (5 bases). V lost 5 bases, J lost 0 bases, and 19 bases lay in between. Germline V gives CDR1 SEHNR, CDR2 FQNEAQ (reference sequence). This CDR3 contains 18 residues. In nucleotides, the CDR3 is TGTGCCAGCAGCGACTTTCGACAGAGAGATGCAACTAATGAAAAACTGTTTTTT. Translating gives CASSDFRQRDATNEKLFF.

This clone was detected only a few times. The CDR3 loop is CASSQDVPGTSYTF. The CDR3 nucleotides are TGCGCCAGCAGCCAAGATGTTCCGGGGACCAGCTACACCTTC. The rearrangement links TRBV4-1 to TRBJ1-2; TRBD1 might be the D (5 bases). Trimming left V 0 bases short and J 9 bases short, with 14 bases between. CDR3 length equals 14 residues. The germline CDR1 and CDR2 sequences are MGHRA and YSYEKL.

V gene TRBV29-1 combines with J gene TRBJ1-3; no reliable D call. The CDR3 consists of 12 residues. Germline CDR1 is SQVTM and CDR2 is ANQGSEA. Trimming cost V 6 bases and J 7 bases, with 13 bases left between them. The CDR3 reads CSVPGTGNTIYF. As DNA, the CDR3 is TGCAGCGTCCCGGGCACGGGGAACACCATATATTTT.

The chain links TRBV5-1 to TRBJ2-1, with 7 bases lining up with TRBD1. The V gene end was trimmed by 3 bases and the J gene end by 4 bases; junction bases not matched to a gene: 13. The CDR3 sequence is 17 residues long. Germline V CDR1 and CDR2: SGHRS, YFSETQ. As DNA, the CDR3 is TGCGCCAGCAGCTGGGACAGTTCACGGGGTGCTTACAATGAGCAGTTCTTC. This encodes CASSWDSSRGAYNEQFF.

CDR3 in amino acids: CASSVAVELSTDTQYF. The CDR3 DNA reads as TGTGCCAGCAGCGTAGCTGTGGAGTTGAGCACAGATACGCAGTATTTT. The rearrangement links TRBV9 to TRBJ2-3; D gene uncertain. Germline-derived CDR1 and CDR2 are SGDLS and YYNGEE. The CDR3 is 16 residues long. V was clipped by 0 bases and J by 0 bases, with 11 bases between them.

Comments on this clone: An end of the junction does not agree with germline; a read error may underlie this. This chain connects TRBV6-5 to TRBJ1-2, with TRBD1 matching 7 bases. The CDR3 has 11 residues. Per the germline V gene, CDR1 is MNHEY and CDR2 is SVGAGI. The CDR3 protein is CAGRGAGSYTF. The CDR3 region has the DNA TGTGCCGGCAGGGGGGCGGGGAGCTACACCTTC.

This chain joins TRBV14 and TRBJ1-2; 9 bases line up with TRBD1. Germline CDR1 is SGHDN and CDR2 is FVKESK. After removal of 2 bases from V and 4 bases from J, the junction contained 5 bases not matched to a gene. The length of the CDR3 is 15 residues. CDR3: CASSQTRTGVYGYTF. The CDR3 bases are TGTGCCAGCAGCCAAACCAGGACAGGGGTCTATGGCTACACCTTC.

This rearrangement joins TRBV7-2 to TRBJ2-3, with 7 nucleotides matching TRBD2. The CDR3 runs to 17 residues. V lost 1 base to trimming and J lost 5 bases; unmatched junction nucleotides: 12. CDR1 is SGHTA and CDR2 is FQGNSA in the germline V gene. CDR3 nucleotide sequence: TGTGCCAGCAGCTTAGGGGTGGGACTACACCTGTTAGATACGCAGTATTTT. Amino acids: CASSLGVGLHLLDTQYF.

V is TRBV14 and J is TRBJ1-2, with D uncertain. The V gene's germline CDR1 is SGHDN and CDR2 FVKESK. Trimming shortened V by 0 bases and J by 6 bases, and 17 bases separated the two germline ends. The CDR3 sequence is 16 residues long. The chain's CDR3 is CASSQEGGVWTHGYTF. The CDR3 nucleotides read TGTGCCAGCAGCCAAGAGGGTGGGGTGTGGACGCATGGCTACACCTTC.

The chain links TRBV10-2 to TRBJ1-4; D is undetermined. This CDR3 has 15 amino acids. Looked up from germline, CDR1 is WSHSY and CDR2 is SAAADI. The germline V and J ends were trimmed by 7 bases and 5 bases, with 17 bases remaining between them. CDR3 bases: TGCGCCAGCACCCCATCGGACTTCCAAAATGAAAAACTGTTTTTT. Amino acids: CASTPSDFQNEKLFF.

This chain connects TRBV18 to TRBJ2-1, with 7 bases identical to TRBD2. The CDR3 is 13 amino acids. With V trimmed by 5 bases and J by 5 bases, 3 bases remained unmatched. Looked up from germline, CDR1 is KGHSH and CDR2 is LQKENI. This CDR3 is CASSTLADNEQFF. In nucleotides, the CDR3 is TGTGCCAGCTCAACCCTAGCGGACAATGAGCAGTTCTTC.

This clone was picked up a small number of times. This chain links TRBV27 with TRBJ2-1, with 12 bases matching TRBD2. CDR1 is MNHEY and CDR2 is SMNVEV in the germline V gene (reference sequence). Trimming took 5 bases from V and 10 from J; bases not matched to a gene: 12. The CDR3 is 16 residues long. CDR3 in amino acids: CASSHTTSGGNIEQFF. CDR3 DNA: TGTGCCAGCAGTCACACGACTAGCGGGGGCAACATCGAGCAGTTCTTC.

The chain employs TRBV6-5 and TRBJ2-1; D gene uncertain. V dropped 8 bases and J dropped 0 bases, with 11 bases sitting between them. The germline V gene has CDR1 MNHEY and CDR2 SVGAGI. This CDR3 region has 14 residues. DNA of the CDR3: TGTGCCAGCCTCTCCTCTAGCTCCTACAATGAGCAGTTCTTC. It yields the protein CASLSSSSYNEQFF.

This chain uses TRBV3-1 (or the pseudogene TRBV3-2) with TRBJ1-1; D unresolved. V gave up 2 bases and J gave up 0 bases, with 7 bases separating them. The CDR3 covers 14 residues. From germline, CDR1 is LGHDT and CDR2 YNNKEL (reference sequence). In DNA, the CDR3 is TGTGCCAGCAGCCAAAGGGTCATGAACACTGAAGCTTTCTTT. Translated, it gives CASSQRVMNTEAFF.

The CDR3 coding sequence is TGCGCCAGCAGCTCCTACTACGAGCAGTACTTC. Its translation: CASSSYYEQYF. This chain uses TRBV5-1 with TRBJ2-7; D ambiguous. The CDR3 has 11 residues. V was cut by 3 bases and J by 3 bases, with 4 bases left in between. Germline lookup yields CDR1 SGHRS and CDR2 YFSETQ.

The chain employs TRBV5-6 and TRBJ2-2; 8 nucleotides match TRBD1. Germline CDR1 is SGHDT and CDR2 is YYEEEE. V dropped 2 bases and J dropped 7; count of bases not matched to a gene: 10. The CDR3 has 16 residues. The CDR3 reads CASSFGWQGAGGELFF. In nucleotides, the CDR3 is TGTGCCAGCAGCTTCGGGTGGCAGGGGGCCGGCGGGGAGCTGTTTTTT.

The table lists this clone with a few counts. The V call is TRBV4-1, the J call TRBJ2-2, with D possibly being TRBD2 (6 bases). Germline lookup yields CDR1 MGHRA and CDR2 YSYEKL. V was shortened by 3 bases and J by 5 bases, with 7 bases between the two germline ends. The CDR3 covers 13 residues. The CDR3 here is CASSHGGTGELFF. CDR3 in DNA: TGCGCCAGCAGCCACGGGGGAACCGGGGAGCTGTTTTTT.

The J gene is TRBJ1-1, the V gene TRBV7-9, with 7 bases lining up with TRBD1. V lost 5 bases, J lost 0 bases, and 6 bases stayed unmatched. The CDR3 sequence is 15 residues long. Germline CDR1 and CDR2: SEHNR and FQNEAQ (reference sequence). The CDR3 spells CASSAPRGMNTEAFF. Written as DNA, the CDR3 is TGTGCCAGCAGCGCCCCCAGGGGGATGAACACTGAAGCTTTCTTT. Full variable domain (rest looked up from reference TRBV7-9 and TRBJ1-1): DTGVSQNPRHKITKRGQNVTFRCDPISEHNRLYWYRQTLGQGPEFLTYFQNEAQLEKSRLLSDRFSAERPKGSFSTLEIQRTEQGDSAMYLCASSAPRGMNTEAFFGQGTRLTVV.

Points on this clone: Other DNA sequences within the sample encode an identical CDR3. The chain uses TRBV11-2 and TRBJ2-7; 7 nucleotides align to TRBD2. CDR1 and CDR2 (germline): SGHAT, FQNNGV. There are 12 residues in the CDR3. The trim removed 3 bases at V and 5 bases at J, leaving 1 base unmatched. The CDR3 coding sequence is TGTGCCAGCAGCTTGGGGGGGAACGAGCAGTACTTC. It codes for CASSLGGNEQYF.

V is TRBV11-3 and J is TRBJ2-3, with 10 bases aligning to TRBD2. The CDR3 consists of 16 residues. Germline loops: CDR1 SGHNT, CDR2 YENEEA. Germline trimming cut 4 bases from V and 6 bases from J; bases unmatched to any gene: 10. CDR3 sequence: CASSSRGAGGPDTQYF. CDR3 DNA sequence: TGTGCCAGCAGCTCCCGAGGAGCGGGGGGGCCGGATACGCAGTATTTT. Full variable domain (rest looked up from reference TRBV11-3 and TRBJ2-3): EAGVVQSPRYKIIEKKQPVAFWCNPISGHNTLYWYLQNLGQGPELLIRYENEEAVDDSQLPKDRFSAERLKGVDSTLKIQPAELGDSAVYLCASSSRGAGGPDTQYFGPGTRLTVL.

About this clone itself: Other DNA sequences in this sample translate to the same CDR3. In DNA, the CDR3 is TGTGCCAGCAGCGTAGGGGCGGGGGCCAACGTCCTGACTTTC. This sequence encodes CASSVGAGANVLTF. The V and J genes are TRBV9 and TRBJ2-6, with D unresolved. The CDR3 is 14 residues long. The germline V gene has CDR1 SGDLS and CDR2 YYNGEE. V gave up 0 bases and J gave up 4 bases, with 5 bases separating them.

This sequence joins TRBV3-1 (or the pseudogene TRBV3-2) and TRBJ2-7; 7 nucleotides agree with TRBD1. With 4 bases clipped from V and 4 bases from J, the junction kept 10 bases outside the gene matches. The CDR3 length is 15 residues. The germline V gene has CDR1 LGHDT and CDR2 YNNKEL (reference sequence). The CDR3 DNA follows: TGTGCCAGCAGCCTAAACGACAGGGTGGGTTACGAGCAGTACTTC. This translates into CASSLNDRVGYEQYF.

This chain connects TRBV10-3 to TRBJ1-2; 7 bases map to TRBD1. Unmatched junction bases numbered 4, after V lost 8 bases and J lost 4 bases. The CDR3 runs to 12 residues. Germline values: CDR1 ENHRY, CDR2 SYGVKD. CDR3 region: CAIGGTVYGYTF. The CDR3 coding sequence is TGTGCCATCGGAGGGACAGTCTATGGCTACACCTTC.

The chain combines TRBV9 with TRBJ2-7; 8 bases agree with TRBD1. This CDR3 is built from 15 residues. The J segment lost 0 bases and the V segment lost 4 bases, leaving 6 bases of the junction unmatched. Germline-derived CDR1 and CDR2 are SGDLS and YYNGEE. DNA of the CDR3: TGTGCCAGCAGCCCCCGGGACAGGCTCTCCTACGAGCAGTACTTC. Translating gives CASSPRDRLSYEQYF.

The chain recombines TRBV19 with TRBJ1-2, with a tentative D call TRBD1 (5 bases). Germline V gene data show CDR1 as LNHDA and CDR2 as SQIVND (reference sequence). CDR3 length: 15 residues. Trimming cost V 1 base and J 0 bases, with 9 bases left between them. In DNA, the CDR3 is TGTGCCAGTAGTATAGTCGGCAGGGCTAACTATGGCTACACCTTC. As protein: CASSIVGRANYGYTF.

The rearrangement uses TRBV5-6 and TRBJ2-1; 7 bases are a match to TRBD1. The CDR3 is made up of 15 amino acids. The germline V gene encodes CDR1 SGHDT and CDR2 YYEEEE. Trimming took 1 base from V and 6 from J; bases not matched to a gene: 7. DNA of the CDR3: TGTGCCAGCAGCTTGTGGGGACAGCTGGGCAATGAGCAGTTCTTC. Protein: CASSLWGQLGNEQFF.

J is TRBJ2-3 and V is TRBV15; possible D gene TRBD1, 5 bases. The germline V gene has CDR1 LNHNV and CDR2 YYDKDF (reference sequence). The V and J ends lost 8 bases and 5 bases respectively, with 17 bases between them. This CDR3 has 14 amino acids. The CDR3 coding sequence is TGTGCCACCTCCCTCCAGGGTATTGGAGATACGCAGTATTTT. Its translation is CATSLQGIGDTQYF.

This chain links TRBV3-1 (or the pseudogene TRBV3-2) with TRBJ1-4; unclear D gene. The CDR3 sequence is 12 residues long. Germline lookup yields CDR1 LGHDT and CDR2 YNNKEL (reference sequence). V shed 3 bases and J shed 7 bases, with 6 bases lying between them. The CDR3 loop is CASSHQSEKLFF. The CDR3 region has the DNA TGTGCCAGCAGCCACCAGAGTGAAAAACTGTTTTTT.

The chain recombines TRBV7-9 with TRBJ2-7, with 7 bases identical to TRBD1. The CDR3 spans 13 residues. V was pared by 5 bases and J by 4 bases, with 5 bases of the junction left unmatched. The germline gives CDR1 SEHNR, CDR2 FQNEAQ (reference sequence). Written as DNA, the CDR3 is TGTGCCAGCAGCCCAGGGGGAGTGTACGAGCAGTACTTC. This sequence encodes CASSPGGVYEQYF. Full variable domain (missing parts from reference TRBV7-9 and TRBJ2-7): DTGVSQNPRHKITKRGQNVTFRCDPISEHNRLYWYRQTLGQGPEFLTYFQNEAQLEKSRLLSDRFSAERPKGSFSTLEIQRTEQGDSAMYLCASSPGGVYEQYFGPGTRLTVT.